The following is a T cell receptor beta chain sequence with its context. Produced via immunoSEQ multiplex PCR; TCRdb's table is partial and in-frame only. The profile shows more than 95,000 clones, 65% to 85% of them singletons. Time point defined: after dendritic cell vaccination, including at tumor progression/relapse. This sample is part of a study of glioma-infiltrating T cells after dendritic cell vaccination. V was trimmed by 0 bases and J by 1 base, leaving 10 bases between them. Germline lookup yields CDR1 SGHRS and CDR2 YFSETQ. This CDR3 is built from 15 residues. The rearrangement links TRBV5-1 to TRBJ1-1, with D tentatively TRBD1 (5 bases). The specimen was blood, collected after dendritic cell vaccination. The receptor was isolated from a human donor with glioblastoma. CDR3 residues: CASSLAGGANTEAFF. The CDR3 nucleotides read TGCGCCAGCAGCTTGGCAGGCGGGGCGAACACTGAAGCTTTCTTT. Full variable domain (remainder filled in from reference TRBV5-1 and TRBJ1-1): KAGVTQTPRYLIKTRGQQVTLSCSPISGHRSVSWYQQTPGQGLQFLFEYFSETQRNKGNFPGRFSGRQFSNSRSEMNVSTLELGDSALYLCASSLAGGANTEAFFGQGTRLTVV.